This entry is about one T cell receptor beta chain. As yet, its antigen is unknown. These data originate in a study of monozygotic twins with inflammatory bowel disease. Regarding the study as a whole: Especially where disease activity was present, IBD patients had fewer clonotypes in common with others than healthy twins did.

Reprocessing the 5' RACE reads, TCRdb reports a single entry for every CDR3 protein and omits DNA. The sample table sets out around 400,000 distinct CDR3 sequences. Germline V gene data show CDR1 as MNHEY and CDR2 as SVGEGT. The CDR3 sequence is 14 residues long. Sequences were obtained from blood. The clonotype originates from a human donor with ulcerative colitis or Crohn's disease, or a healthy co-twin of an affected twin (not recorded which). V usage is TRBV6-2 or TRBV6-3 and J usage is TRBJ1-5. CDR3 protein: CASSYQNVRQPQHF.